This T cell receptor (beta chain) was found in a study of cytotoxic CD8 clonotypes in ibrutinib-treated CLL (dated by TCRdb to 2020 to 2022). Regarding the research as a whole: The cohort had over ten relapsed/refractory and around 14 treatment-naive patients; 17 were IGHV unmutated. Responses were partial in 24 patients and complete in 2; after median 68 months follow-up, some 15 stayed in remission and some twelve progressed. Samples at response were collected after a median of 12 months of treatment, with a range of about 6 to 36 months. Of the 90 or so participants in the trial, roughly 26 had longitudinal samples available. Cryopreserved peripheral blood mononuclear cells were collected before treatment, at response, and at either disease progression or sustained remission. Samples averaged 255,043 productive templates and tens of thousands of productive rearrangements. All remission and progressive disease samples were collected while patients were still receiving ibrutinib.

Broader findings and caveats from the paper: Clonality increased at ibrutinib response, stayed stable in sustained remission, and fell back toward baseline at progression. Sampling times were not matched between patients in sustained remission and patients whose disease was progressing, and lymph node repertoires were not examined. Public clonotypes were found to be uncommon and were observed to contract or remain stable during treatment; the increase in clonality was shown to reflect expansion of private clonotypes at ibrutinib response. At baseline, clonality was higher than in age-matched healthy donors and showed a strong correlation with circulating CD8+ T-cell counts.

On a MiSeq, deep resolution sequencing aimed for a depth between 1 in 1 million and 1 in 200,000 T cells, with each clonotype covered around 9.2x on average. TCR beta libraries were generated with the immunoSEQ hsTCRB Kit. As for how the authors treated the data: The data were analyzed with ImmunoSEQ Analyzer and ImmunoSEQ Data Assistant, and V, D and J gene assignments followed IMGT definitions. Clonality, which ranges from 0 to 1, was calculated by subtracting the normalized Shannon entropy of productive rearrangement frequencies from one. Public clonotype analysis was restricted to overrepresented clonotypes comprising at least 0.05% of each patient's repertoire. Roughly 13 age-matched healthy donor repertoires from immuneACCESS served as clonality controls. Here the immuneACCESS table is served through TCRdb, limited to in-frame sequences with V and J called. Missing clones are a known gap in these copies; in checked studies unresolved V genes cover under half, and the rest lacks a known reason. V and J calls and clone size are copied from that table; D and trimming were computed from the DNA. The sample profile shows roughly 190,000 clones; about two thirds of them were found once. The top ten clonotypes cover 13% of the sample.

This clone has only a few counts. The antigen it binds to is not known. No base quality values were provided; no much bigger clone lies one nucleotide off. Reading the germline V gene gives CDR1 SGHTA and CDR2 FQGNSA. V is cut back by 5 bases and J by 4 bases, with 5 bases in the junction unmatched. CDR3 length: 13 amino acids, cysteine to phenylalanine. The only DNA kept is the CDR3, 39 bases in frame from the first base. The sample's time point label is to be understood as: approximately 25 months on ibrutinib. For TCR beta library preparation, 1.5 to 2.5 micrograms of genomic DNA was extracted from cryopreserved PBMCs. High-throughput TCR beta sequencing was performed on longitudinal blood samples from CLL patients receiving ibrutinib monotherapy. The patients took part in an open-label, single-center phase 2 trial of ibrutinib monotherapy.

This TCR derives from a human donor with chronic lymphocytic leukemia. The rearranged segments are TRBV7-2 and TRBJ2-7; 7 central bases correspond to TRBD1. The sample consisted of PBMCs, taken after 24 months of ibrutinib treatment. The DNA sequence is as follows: TGTGCCAGCAGCCGAGACAGGGAGTACGAGCAGTACTTC. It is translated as CASSRDREYEQYF.